This TCR beta chain is from a study of blood T cell repertoires in COVID-19. As for the study in general: Collection of acute and convalescent COVID-19 samples took place in the United States, Italy and Spain. PBMCs, B-cell-depleted T cells, or T cells provided the cDNA or gDNA that made up the material.

Recovery among Cohort 3 donors was established by two negative PCRs, clearance, or symptom resolution. Data came from immunoSEQ multiplex PCR; TCRdb stores just in-frame clones and leaves some out. The sample includes 130,000 to 150,000 clones, about 80% seen only once; the top ten take more than 8.5%. V shed 3 bases and J shed 5 bases, with 13 bases lying between them. Germline-derived CDR1 and CDR2 are MGHRA and YSYEKL. The CDR3 loop spans 14 amino acids. The receptor was derived from a man between 45 and 60 years old who had recovered from COVID-19. The specimen was PBMCs or T cells enriched from blood (not recorded which). The chain couples TRBV4-1 to TRBJ1-1; D is unresolved. The DNA of the CDR3 is TGCGCCAGCAGCCACAGTTCTGGGAGGACTGAAGCTTTCTTT. This encodes CASSHSSGRTEAFF.